This TCR beta chain emerged from a study of a mutant IDH1 vaccine in newly diagnosed glioma. Study-level information: Standard pretreatment was either radiotherapy, temozolomide, or, for most, radiochemotherapy with temozolomide.

Remarks on this clone: Antigen specificity is unknown.

Some clones are missing from TCRdb's copy, which holds only in-frame ones; the method was immunoSEQ multiplex PCR. Seen here are tens of thousands of clones, roughly 80% observed once, and the top ten hold over 7%. This CDR3 has 15 amino acids. Germline CDR1 reads SGHNT; CDR2 reads YYREEE (reference sequence). Trimming cost V 4 bases and J 5 bases, with 18 bases left between them. Time point: week 23, last vaccination. Topical imiquimod was applied with each vaccine dose, which held 300 ug of mutant IDH1 20-mer peptide. Those who donated had recent WHO grade 3 or 4 IDH1-mutant, ATRX-lost astrocytomas.

This specimen consisted of PBMCs, obtained from a glioma patient whose treatment included an IDH1 peptide vaccine. The TCR sequence derives from a young woman with glioma. The chain couples TRBV5-4 to TRBJ2-5; tentatively, D is TRBD1 (8 bases). The CDR3 region has the DNA TGTGCCAGCAGCACTACCGGACAGGGAGGGGAGACCCAGTACTTC. This translates into CASSTTGQGGETQYF.